Below are 16 T cell receptor beta chains sequenced from a single sample in a study of STAT5B mutations in CD4+ large granular lymphocyte leukemia. Measured with immunoSEQ multiplex PCR; TCRdb has only the in-frame clones, and not every one. The sample yields some 30,000 clones, over 80% seen once. The material sequenced was CD4+ T cells from blood buffy coats. The receptors shown here come from a human donor in good health.

J is TRBJ2-7 and V is TRBV2; D could derive from TRBD1 or TRBD2 (6 bases each). The CDR3 extends over 14 amino acids. V was clipped by 8 bases and J by 5 bases, with 19 bases between them. Germline loops: CDR1 SNHLY, CDR2 FYNNEI. The CDR3 DNA reads as TGTGCCAGCGATAAAGGGGGGAGGTACCACGAGCAGTACTTC. This encodes CASDKGGRYHEQYF.

The J gene is TRBJ1-4, the V gene TRBV6-1; D remains ambiguous. Trimming cost V 4 bases and J 3 bases, with 9 bases left between them. Germline V gene data show CDR1 as MNHNS and CDR2 as SASEGT. CDR3 size: 14 residues. This CDR3 reads CASSVNWPNEKLFF. The CDR3 region has the DNA TGTGCCAGCAGTGTAAACTGGCCTAATGAAAAACTGTTTTTT.

The J gene is TRBJ2-3, the V gene TRBV27; 9 nucleotides line up with TRBD1. Germline V gene lookup returns CDR1 MNHEY and CDR2 SMNVEV (reference sequence). The CDR3 consists of 15 residues. Germline trimming cut 5 bases from V and 7 bases from J; bases unmatched to any gene: 10. In nucleotides, the CDR3 is TGTGCCAGCAGTACATGGACAGGGGTCCCCAATACGCAGTATTTT. Residues: CASSTWTGVPNTQYF.

The chain combines TRBV5-1 with TRBJ2-7; D possibly corresponds to TRBD1 (6 bases). The CDR3 spans 19 residues. Germline V lookup: CDR1 SGHRS, CDR2 YFSETQ. Trimming removed 0 bases at V and 2 bases at J, with 24 bases between. This CDR3 is CASSLVAQTGRRRAYEQYF. As DNA, the CDR3 is TGCGCCAGCAGCTTGGTGGCTCAAACAGGGAGAAGAAGGGCCTACGAGCAGTACTTC.

The chain is built from TRBV7-9 and TRBJ1-1; the D is unclear. Germline CDR1 reads SEHNR; CDR2 reads FQNEAQ (reference sequence). This CDR3 is 13 amino acids long. The ends were cut back, 2 bases at V and 0 bases at J, with 4 bases in the middle. CDR3 sequence reads: CASSLSVNTEAFF. CDR3 nucleotides: TGTGCCAGCAGCTTATCTGTGAACACTGAAGCTTTCTTT.

This chain uses TRBV7-3 with TRBJ2-5, with D hard to call. Germline loops: CDR1 SGHTA, CDR2 FQGTGA. The length of the CDR3 is 13 residues. The ends were cut back, 1 base at V and 4 bases at J, with 7 bases in the middle. The DNA of the CDR3 is TGTGCCAGCAGCTTAATCGGAAGAGAGACCCAGTACTTC. Protein product: CASSLIGRETQYF.

The chain joins TRBV10-3 to TRBJ2-5, with a tentative D call TRBD2 (6 bases). CDR1 and CDR2 (germline): ENHRY, SYGVKD. The length of the CDR3 is 12 residues. Deletions cut 0 bases from V and 9 bases from J, with 8 bases between. The CDR3 protein is CAISESGEAQYF. The CDR3 DNA reads as TGTGCCATCAGTGAGTCGGGGGAGGCCCAGTACTTC.

This chain connects TRBV4-1 to TRBJ2-5; a possible D gene is TRBD2 (5 bases). Trimming left V 0 bases short and J 6 bases short, with 26 bases between. This CDR3 has 19 amino acids. The germline gives CDR1 MGHRA, CDR2 YSYEKL. CDR3 amino acids: CASSQEDPSGVGSGKTQYF. In DNA form, the CDR3 reads TGCGCCAGCAGCCAAGAGGACCCCTCCGGGGTTGGTAGTGGGAAGACCCAGTACTTC.

The rearrangement joins TRBV5-1 to TRBJ2-6, with D unclear. Germline values: CDR1 SGHRS, CDR2 YFSETQ. This CDR3 region has 14 residues. V was trimmed by 3 bases and J by 0 bases, leaving 4 bases between them. The CDR3 nucleotides are TGCGCCAGCAGCTCGACCTCTGGGGCCAACGTCCTGACTTTC. Encoded protein: CASSSTSGANVLTF.

The J gene is TRBJ1-1, the V gene TRBV6-6, with 7 bases lining up with TRBD1. The CDR3 length is 14 residues. Germline V gene data show CDR1 as MNHNY and CDR2 as SVGAGI (reference sequence). Trimming cost V 4 bases and J 0 bases; bases outside gene matches: 2. CDR3 in amino acids: CASSSTGVNTEAFF. CDR3 in DNA: TGTGCCAGCAGTTCTACAGGGGTGAACACTGAAGCTTTCTTT.

The chain is built from TRBV6-6 and TRBJ1-5, with TRBD1 as a possible D gene (5 bases). Germline V CDR1 and CDR2: MNHNY, SVGAGI (reference sequence). This CDR3 contains 15 residues. Trimming left V 10 bases short and J 0 bases short, with 16 bases between. CDR3 protein: CATQDYSGSNQPQHF. The CDR3 nucleotides are TGTGCCACACAGGACTACTCGGGTAGCAATCAGCCCCAGCATTTT.

The CDR3 DNA is TGTGCCAGCAGCGTAGCTACTGGGGTAGCGGGAGGGCCCAGGGACACAGATACGCAGTATTTT. Protein sequence: CASSVATGVAGGPRDTDTQYF. The J gene is TRBJ2-3, the V gene TRBV9; 11 nucleotides align to TRBD2. Germline V CDR1 and CDR2: SGDLS, YYNGEE. V shed 0 bases and J 2 bases; nucleotides not matched to a gene: 17. The CDR3 sequence is 21 residues long.

This chain connects TRBV5-4 to TRBJ2-2, with D possibly TRBD1 on 5 matching bases. Germline-derived CDR1 and CDR2 are SGHNT and YYREEE (reference sequence). Trimming pared 4 bases from V and 7 bases from J, leaving 5 bases between. The CDR3 loop spans 11 amino acids. CDR3 coding DNA: TGTGCCAGCAGCAGGGGCGGGGAGCTGTTTTTT. Protein product: CASSRGGELFF. Together with reference TRBV5-4 and TRBJ2-2, the CDR3 gives the full variable domain: ETGVTQSPTHLIKTRGQQVTLRCSSQSGHNTVSWYQQALGQGPQFIFQYYREEENGRGNFPPRFSGLQFPNYSSELNVNALELDDSALYLCASSRGGELFFGEGSRLTVL.

J is TRBJ1-4 and V is TRBV18, with D maybe TRBD1 (5 bases). CDR3 length: 15 amino acids. Deletions cut 6 bases from V and 2 bases from J, with 13 bases between. The germline CDR1 and CDR2 sequences are KGHSH and LQKENI. CDR3 DNA sequence: TGTGCCAGCTCCCGGACACTAGGGACTAATGAAAAACTGTTTTTT. Protein: CASSRTLGTNEKLFF.

The CDR3 here is CAISEGGPWQPQHF. The CDR3 DNA follows: TGTGCCATCAGTGAGGGGGGGCCGTGGCAGCCCCAGCATTTT. V is TRBV10-3 and J is TRBJ1-5; TRBD1 might be the D (6 bases). This CDR3 comprises 14 residues. The V end was cut by 2 bases, the J end by 7 bases, with 12 bases between. Germline assignment: CDR1 ENHRY and CDR2 SYGVKD.

This chain links TRBV19 with TRBJ2-2, with TRBD2 identical over 7 bases. Per the germline V gene, CDR1 is LNHDA and CDR2 is SQIVND (reference sequence). CDR3 length equals 17 residues. Trimming at V came to 8 bases and at J to 6 bases, leaving 18 bases not matched to a gene. The CDR3 is CASAETAGVDLAGELFF. CDR3 sequence (DNA): TGTGCCAGTGCGGAAACCGCGGGAGTGGATCTTGCCGGGGAGCTGTTTTTT.